The 8 T cell receptor beta chains listed next were all sequenced from one sample in a study of T cell responses to AZD1222 COVID-19 vaccine. This table comes from immunoSEQ multiplex PCR, and its TCRdb copy is limited to in-frame clones, with some not included. The sample gives roughly 160,000 clones, around nine tenths of which show up once; roughly 5.5% is in the top ten. Sequencing used peripheral blood, obtained on day 0 of AZD1222 vaccination. These receptor sequences come from an adult in good health.

The rearrangement links TRBV5-1 to TRBJ1-1; weak D call: TRBD1 (6 bases). From germline, CDR1 is SGHRS and CDR2 YFSETQ. Trimming removed 0 bases at V and 5 bases at J, with 14 bases between. The CDR3 is made up of 15 amino acids. The CDR3 spells CASSLDTGFLTEAFF. The CDR3, as DNA: TGCGCCAGCAGCTTGGATACAGGGTTTTTGACTGAAGCTTTCTTT.

As concerns this clone: The sample carries other DNA sequences with the same CDR3. This chain connects TRBV6-5 to TRBJ1-5; D unclear. Trimming took off 2 bases at V and 4 bases at J, with 9 bases between the two ends. The CDR3 contains 14 residues. Per germline, CDR1 MNHEY and CDR2 SVGAGI. The CDR3 DNA sequence: TGTGCCAGCAGTTACAGCGGCAGTAATCAGCCCCAGCATTTT. It yields the protein CASSYSGSNQPQHF.

The chain joins TRBV7-8 to TRBJ2-1, with 7 bases that match TRBD1. The V segment lost 6 bases and the J segment 3 bases; nucleotides outside the gene matches: 11. Germline CDR1 and CDR2: SGHVS and FQNEAQ. The CDR3 is 16 amino acids. CDR3 protein: CASSSAMGQIYNEQFF. CDR3 in DNA: TGTGCCAGCAGTTCCGCGATGGGACAGATCTACAATGAGCAGTTCTTC.

This clone was seen a handful of times. The gene calls are TRBV2 and TRBJ2-3, with D tentatively TRBD1 (5 bases). The V gene's germline CDR1 is SNHLY and CDR2 FYNNEI. V was cut by 6 bases and J by 1 base, with 8 bases left in between. The CDR3 length is 13 residues. CDR3 nucleotide sequence: TGTGCCAGCAGACAACAGGGCACAGATACGCAGTATTTT. This codes for CASRQQGTDTQYF.

The V call is TRBV7-9, the J call TRBJ2-1; 10 bases line up with TRBD2. In germline, CDR1 is SEHNR, CDR2 FQNEAQ (reference sequence). The CDR3 has 16 residues. V gave up 0 bases and J gave up 4 bases; unmatched junction bases: 3. CDR3 in DNA: TGTGCCAGCAGCTTAGCGCCTAGCGGGAGATACAATGAGCAGTTCTTC. As protein: CASSLAPSGRYNEQFF.

V and J are TRBV19 and TRBJ2-5; D might be TRBD1 or TRBD2, each matching 5 bases. V dropped 6 bases and J dropped 5 bases, with 19 bases sitting between them. CDR3 length: 15 residues. Germline-derived CDR1 and CDR2 are LNHDA and SQIVND (reference sequence). CDR3 residues: CASSSEGWFGETQYF. The CDR3, as DNA: TGTGCCAGTAGCTCCGAGGGGTGGTTCGGGGAGACCCAGTACTTC.

The chain links TRBV28 to TRBJ1-4; the D is unclear. This CDR3 region has 14 residues. V was trimmed by 3 bases and J by 5 bases, leaving 10 bases between them. Germline V lookup: CDR1 MDHEN, CDR2 SYDVKM. The CDR3 reads CASSLNYQNEKLFF. The DNA for the CDR3 is TGTGCCAGCAGTTTGAATTACCAAAATGAAAAACTGTTTTTT. The full variable domain, with the rest looked up from reference TRBV28 and TRBJ1-4, is DVKVTQSSRYLVKRTGEKVFLECVQDMDHENMFWYRQDPGLGLRLIYFSYDVKMKEKGDIPEGYSVSREKKERFSLILESASTNQTSMYLCASSLNYQNEKLFFGSGTQLSVL.

The genes are TRBV28 and TRBJ2-2, with a tentative D call TRBD1 (6 bases). The germline CDR1 and CDR2 sequences are MDHEN and SYDVKM. CDR3 length: 16 amino acids. The V and J ends lost 5 bases and 1 base respectively, with 14 bases between them. The CDR3 loop is CASSLAGTLNTGELFF. The CDR3 DNA sequence: TGTGCCAGCAGTCTGGCCGGGACACTGAACACCGGGGAGCTGTTTTTT.